This T cell receptor beta chain was obtained from a study of blood T cell repertoires in COVID-19. CDR1 is SNHLY and CDR2 is FYNNEI in the germline V gene. V was pared by 8 bases and J by 1 base, with 11 bases between. CDR3 length: 13 amino acids. Measured with immunoSEQ multiplex PCR; TCRdb has only the in-frame clones, and not every one. The sample comprises around 170,000 clones, more than 70% of which are singletons, and 3.5% to 5% rests with the top ten. Sequenced material: peripheral blood. This chain links TRBV2 with TRBJ2-5, with a possible D match to TRBD2 (6 bases). This clonotype was obtained from a woman aged 25 to 39 with acute or convalescent COVID-19. The CDR3 spells CASGRGIQETQYF. The CDR3 DNA is TGTGCCAGCGGGCGGGGAATCCAAGAGACCCAGTACTTC.